The next 2 T cell receptor beta chains were all read from a single sample in a study of graft-versus-host responses after intestinal transplantation. Their cognate antigens are unknown. Produced via immunoSEQ multiplex PCR; TCRdb's table is partial and in-frame only. The table records 100,000 to 120,000 clones, 90% to 95% of them present only once. The sequencing here drew on unstimulated CD8+ T cells sorted from spleen or lymph node cells, taken before intestinal transplant. The receptors derive from a human donor who received an intestinal transplant.

This sequence joins TRBV27 and TRBJ2-7; TRBD2 might be the D (5 bases). The CDR3 runs to 15 residues. CDR1 MNHEY and CDR2 SMNVEV come from the germline V gene (reference sequence). Trimming left V 4 bases short and J 2 bases short, with 15 bases between. CDR3 DNA: TGTGCCAGCAGTTCCGCTGCTAGCAATACCTACGAGCAGTACTTC. Translating gives CASSSAASNTYEQYF.

Comments on this clone: Other DNA sequences in the sample encode the same CDR3. The V call is TRBV27, the J call TRBJ2-1; D unresolved. The CDR3 loop spans 13 amino acids. V lost 0 bases and J 2 bases, leaving 2 bases between the germline ends. Germline CDR1 MNHEY, CDR2 SMNVEV (reference sequence). In DNA, the CDR3 is TGTGCCAGCAGTTTATCGCCCTACAATGAGCAGTTCTTC. Translation gives CASSLSPYNEQFF.